One and the same sample provided the 30 T cell receptor beta chains below, sequenced in a study of neoadjuvant anti-PD-1 for oral cavity cancer. Method: immunoSEQ multiplex PCR; TCRdb's copy keeps in-frame clones and lacks some. The repertoire holds approximately 30,000 clones, with roughly 80% as singletons. Noted time point: after neoadjuvant nivolumab, at surgical resection. This sample comprised PBMCs, obtained after nivolumab (anti-PD-1) treatment. The receptors here all came from a person aged 35-79 years with oral cavity squamous cell carcinoma.

This rearrangement joins TRBV19 to TRBJ1-1; weak D call: TRBD1 (6 bases). The CDR3 runs to 13 residues. V lost 4 bases, J lost 5 bases, and 11 bases lay in between. The germline V gene encodes CDR1 LNHDA and CDR2 SQIVND (reference sequence). Here the CDR3 reads CASSRGARTEAFF. The CDR3 nucleotides are TGTGCCAGTAGTAGGGGGGCACGAACTGAAGCTTTCTTT. Full variable domain (rest looked up from reference TRBV19 and TRBJ1-1): DGGITQSPKYLFRKEGQNVTLSCEQNLNHDAMYWYRQDPGQGLRLIYYSQIVNDFQKGDIAEGYSVSREKKESFPLTVTSAQKNPTAFYLCASSRGARTEAFFGQGTRLTVV.

The gene calls are TRBV4-1 and TRBJ2-6, with 11 bases aligning to TRBD1. Germline CDR1 MGHRA, CDR2 YSYEKL. The junction had 4 bases not matched to a gene; V was cut back by 0 bases and J by 0 bases. The CDR3 loop spans 19 amino acids. CDR3 DNA sequence: TGCGCCAGCAGCCAAGATAGGGACAGGGGGGTCTCTGGGGCCAACGTCCTGACTTTC. It translates to CASSQDRDRGVSGANVLTF.

J is TRBJ1-5 and V is TRBV9; maybe TRBD1 (5 bases). The CDR3 length is 15 residues. CDR1 SGDLS and CDR2 YYNGEE come from the germline V gene. V lost 2 bases and J lost 5, with 14 bases in between. This chain's CDR3 is CASSVRGDPDQPQHF. CDR3 nucleotide sequence: TGTGCCAGCAGCGTGAGAGGGGATCCTGATCAGCCCCAGCATTTT.

The rearrangement links TRBV6-5 to TRBJ2-5; 8 nucleotides align to TRBD2. This CDR3 comprises 14 residues. Germline CDR1 reads MNHEY; CDR2 reads SVGAGI. The junction had 8 bases not matched to a gene; V was cut back by 6 bases and J by 5 bases. CDR3 bases: TGTGCCAGCAGCTCACGACTAGCGAAGGAGACCCAGTACTTC. Its protein is CASSSRLAKETQYF.

The gene calls are TRBV7-9 and TRBJ2-3, with TRBD2 matching 7 bases. The length of the CDR3 is 14 residues. V dropped 1 base and J dropped 5; count of bases not matched to a gene: 3. Germline V lookup: CDR1 SEHNR, CDR2 FQNEAQ (reference sequence). CDR3 sequence reads: CASSLGLAGDTQYF. Written as DNA, the CDR3 is TGTGCCAGCAGCTTAGGACTAGCAGGAGATACGCAGTATTTT. The variable domain in full, with the rest retrieved from reference TRBV7-9 and TRBJ2-3, is DTGVSQNPRHKITKRGQNVTFRCDPISEHNRLYWYRQTLGQGPEFLTYFQNEAQLEKSRLLSDRFSAERPKGSFSTLEIQRTEQGDSAMYLCASSLGLAGDTQYFGPGTRLTVL.

V usage is TRBV28 and J usage is TRBJ1-5, with 7 bases fitting TRBD1. V was clipped by 3 bases and J by 4 bases; unmatched bases: 12. This CDR3 contains 17 residues. Germline V lookup: CDR1 MDHEN, CDR2 SYDVKM. The CDR3 spells CASSLTGLVSLNQPQHF. The DNA of the CDR3 is TGTGCCAGCAGTTTGACAGGGTTGGTATCATTGAATCAGCCCCAGCATTTT.

J is TRBJ1-4 and V is TRBV2; D ambiguous. The CDR3 consists of 15 residues. V was clipped by 3 bases and J by 1 base, with 9 bases between them. Germline V gives CDR1 SNHLY, CDR2 FYNNEI. The CDR3 spells CASSDYGLTNEKLFF. DNA of the CDR3: TGTGCCAGCAGTGATTACGGCTTAACTAATGAAAAACTGTTTTTT.

The chain has TRBV10-3 and TRBJ1-5; D is unresolved. The V and J ends lost 6 bases and 11 bases respectively, with 20 bases between them. CDR3 length: 14 amino acids. Germline CDR1 is ENHRY and CDR2 is SYGVKD. The CDR3 sequence: CAIREGLFGSAQHF. The DNA of the CDR3 is TGTGCCATCAGGGAGGGTCTCTTTGGGTCTGCCCAGCATTTT.

This rearrangement joins TRBV19 to TRBJ1-2; D might be TRBD1 (6 bases). The CDR3 length is 15 residues. V lost 10 bases to trimming and J lost 7 bases, with 25 bases between them. Germline CDR1 LNHDA, CDR2 SQIVND (reference sequence). Here the CDR3 reads CATRFPRLGGAGYTF. Here the CDR3 DNA reads TGTGCCACCAGGTTCCCGAGGCTAGGGGGTGCTGGCTACACCTTC. The variable domain in full, with the rest retrieved from reference TRBV19 and TRBJ1-2, is DGGITQSPKYLFRKEGQNVTLSCEQNLNHDAMYWYRQDPGQGLRLIYYSQIVNDFQKGDIAEGYSVSREKKESFPLTVTSAQKNPTAFYLCATRFPRLGGAGYTFGSGTRLTVV.

V is TRBV11-2 and J is TRBJ2-5; 7 positions agree with TRBD2. The CDR3 consists of 13 residues. Germline-derived CDR1 and CDR2 are SGHAT and FQNNGV. The J segment lost 5 bases and the V segment lost 6 bases, leaving 6 bases of the junction unmatched. CDR3 sequence reads: CASSRGDGETQYF. In DNA, the CDR3 is TGTGCCAGCAGTCGGGGGGACGGTGAGACCCAGTACTTC.

The chain recombines TRBV19 with TRBJ2-5, with 7 bases lining up with TRBD2. This CDR3 has 15 residues. CDR1 and CDR2 (germline): LNHDA, SQIVND (reference sequence). V shed 1 base and J 2 bases; nucleotides not matched to a gene: 4. The CDR3 protein is CASSIGGGLQETQYF. The CDR3 DNA reads TGTGCCAGTAGTATAGGGGGGGGACTACAAGAGACCCAGTACTTC.

V and J are TRBV5-1 and TRBJ1-3; the match to TRBD1 covers 7 bases. Germline V gene data show CDR1 as SGHRS and CDR2 as YFSETQ. With V trimmed by 1 base and J by 7 bases, 11 bases remained unmatched. CDR3 length: 16 residues. CDR3 region: CASSLLSGQVGNTIYF. The CDR3 DNA is TGCGCCAGCAGCTTGCTCTCCGGACAGGTCGGGAACACCATATATTTT.

The CDR3 loop reads CASRTEGSSYNSPLHF. The CDR3 nucleotides read TGTGCCAGCAGGACCGAGGGGAGCTCCTATAATTCACCCCTCCACTTT. The chain employs TRBV7-2 and TRBJ1-6; D may be TRBD1 (5 bases). Germline V gene sequence: CDR1 SGHTA, CDR2 FQGNSA. The CDR3 loop spans 16 amino acids. V was trimmed by 6 bases and J by 0 bases, leaving 12 bases between them.

This clone was seen a few times. The chain uses TRBV4-3 and TRBJ1-2; 7 bases are shared with TRBD1. The CDR3 has 16 amino acids. V lost 0 bases and J lost 3; bases outside the gene matches: 7. CDR1 and CDR2 (germline): LGHNA, YSLEER. The CDR3 coding sequence is TGCGCCAGCAGCCAAGATGACAACAGGGGAGACTATGGCTACACCTTC. It is translated as CASSQDDNRGDYGYTF.

The V and J genes are TRBV14 and TRBJ1-2; TRBD1 matches at 9 bases. The CDR3 is 16 amino acids. The ends lost 2 bases at V and 4 bases at J; junction bases unmatched: 8. Germline-derived CDR1 and CDR2 are SGHDN and FVKESK. CDR3 sequence (DNA): TGTGCCAGCAGCCAACAGACAGGGGGAATAGGCTATGGCTACACCTTC. The encoded protein is CASSQQTGGIGYGYTF.

This clone was picked up a small number of times. V and J are TRBV6-1 and TRBJ1-4; D not resolved. V was shortened by 3 bases and J by 12 bases, with 11 bases between the two germline ends. Per the germline V gene, CDR1 is MNHNS and CDR2 is SASEGT. The CDR3 loop spans 12 amino acids. The CDR3 bases are TGTGCCAGCAGTGAGGTGAGGGAGGAACTGTTTTTT. This translates into CASSEVREELFF.

The rearrangement links TRBV28 to TRBJ1-4; D gene ambiguous. The germline V and J ends were trimmed by 6 bases and 5 bases, with 10 bases remaining between them. This CDR3 has 13 amino acids. CDR1 is MDHEN, CDR2 SYDVKM, per germline. CDR3 loop: CASSTDGNEKLFF. The CDR3 DNA follows: TGTGCCAGCAGCACGGACGGGAATGAAAAACTGTTTTTT.

This clone is categorized as medium-sized. The chain couples TRBV10-2 to TRBJ1-2, with D possibly being TRBD1 (5 bases). The CDR3 consists of 14 residues. The V gene lost 3 bases and the J gene lost 5 bases, with 13 bases spanning the gap. Germline V gene sequence: CDR1 WSHSY, CDR2 SAAADI. CDR3: CASSEWAEGYGYTF. The CDR3 DNA reads as TGCGCCAGCAGTGAATGGGCGGAGGGGTATGGCTACACCTTC.

The chain recombines TRBV7-2 with TRBJ2-2; 12 bases line up with TRBD2. Germline CDR1 reads SGHTA; CDR2 reads FQGNSA. Losses at the gene ends were 1 base for V and 5 bases for J; bases not matched to a gene: 8. This CDR3 comprises 18 residues. The CDR3 spells CASSLGLAGVPGTGELFF. The CDR3 DNA is TGTGCCAGCAGCTTAGGACTAGCGGGGGTTCCGGGGACCGGGGAGCTGTTTTTT.

This chain links TRBV11-2 with TRBJ1-2; 9 bases match TRBD1. The length of the CDR3 is 14 residues. The ends lost 1 base at V and 7 bases at J; junction bases unmatched: 4. Per germline, CDR1 SGHAT and CDR2 FQNNGV. The CDR3, as DNA: TGTGCCAGCAGCTTAGCACAGGGGGCGGCTGGCTACACCTTC. This translates into CASSLAQGAAGYTF.

This clone was detected only a few times. V usage is TRBV7-9 and J usage is TRBJ2-5; possibly TRBD1 or TRBD2 for D (5 bases each). This CDR3 comprises 15 residues. The V and J ends lost 5 bases and 2 bases respectively, with 15 bases between them. The germline V gene has CDR1 SEHNR and CDR2 FQNEAQ (reference sequence). CDR3 bases: TGTGCCAGCAGCCAGCGTTCGGGGCTACAAGAGACCCAGTACTTC. This translates into CASSQRSGLQETQYF.

The chain employs TRBV7-8 and TRBJ1-6; 7 bases agree with TRBD1. J was trimmed by 11 bases and V by 4 bases; bases with no gene match: 8. This CDR3 region has 14 residues. Germline values: CDR1 SGHVS, CDR2 FQNEAQ. The CDR3 loop reads CASSYKRQGPPLHF. DNA for the CDR3: TGTGCCAGCAGCTACAAAAGACAGGGACCACCCCTCCACTTT.

The chain has TRBV28 and TRBJ1-2, with 8 bases that match TRBD1. Germline CDR1 is MDHEN and CDR2 is SYDVKM. V was pared by 5 bases and J by 4 bases, with 9 bases of the junction left unmatched. CDR3 length: 15 amino acids. CDR3: CASSRGMTGAYGYTF. DNA of the CDR3: TGTGCCAGCAGTCGAGGTATGACAGGGGCCTATGGCTACACCTTC.

The rearrangement uses TRBV6-5 and TRBJ1-2; weak D call: TRBD1 (5 bases). Trimming removed 2 bases at V and 3 bases at J, with 16 bases between. This CDR3 comprises 16 residues. The germline gives CDR1 MNHEY, CDR2 SVGAGI. The CDR3, as DNA: TGTGCCAGCAGTTACGGGGGATCCGGGGGGGACTATGGCTACACCTTC. This sequence encodes CASSYGGSGGDYGYTF.

This clone was counted once. The J gene is TRBJ2-2, the V gene TRBV4-3; D gene uncertain. The V and J ends lost 8 bases and 1 base respectively, with 11 bases between them. The CDR3 is made up of 14 amino acids. CDR1 is LGHNA and CDR2 is YSLEER in the germline V gene. CDR3: CASRRLGNTGELFF. The DNA for the CDR3 is TGCGCCAGCCGCCGTTTAGGGAACACCGGGGAGCTGTTTTTT.

This sequence joins TRBV27 and TRBJ2-3; D might be TRBD1 (5 bases). The ends were cut back, 5 bases at V and 0 bases at J, with 18 bases in the middle. The CDR3 covers 17 residues. Germline V gene lookup returns CDR1 MNHEY and CDR2 SMNVEV (reference sequence). Here the CDR3 reads CASSPLDSGWSTDTQYF. In nucleotides, the CDR3 is TGTGCCAGCAGTCCCCTCGACAGTGGGTGGAGCACAGATACGCAGTATTTT.

This clone is a singleton in its sample. The chain's CDR3 is CASSGSDDRSSGANVLTF. The CDR3 DNA follows: TGTGCCAGCAGTGGGTCCGACGACCGATCCTCTGGGGCCAACGTCCTGACTTTC. This chain links TRBV25-1 with TRBJ2-6; the D is unclear. With 4 bases removed from V and 0 bases from J, the gap between germline ends came to 16 bases. Germline V gene sequence: CDR1 MGHDK, CDR2 SYGVNS. The CDR3 consists of 18 residues.

The chain combines TRBV11-2 with TRBJ2-7, with D possibly matching TRBD2 (6 bases). Trimming removed 5 bases at V and 3 bases at J, with 23 bases between. Looked up from germline, CDR1 is SGHAT and CDR2 is FQNNGV. There are 17 residues in the CDR3. CDR3: CASSNRVPWDGGYEQYF. As DNA, the CDR3 is TGTGCCAGCAGCAATAGGGTTCCCTGGGACGGGGGCTACGAGCAGTACTTC.

The genes are TRBV6-5 and TRBJ2-5, with D unclear. Germline CDR1 MNHEY, CDR2 SVGAGI. Trimming removed 2 bases at V and 5 bases at J, with 15 bases between. CDR3 size: 15 residues. CDR3 nucleotide sequence: TGTGCCAGCAGTTACCGACACTCTTGGGGTGAGACCCAGTACTTC. It encodes CASSYRHSWGETQYF.

The CDR3 loop reads CASSFGTSGQETQYF. For the CDR3, the DNA is TGTGCCAGCAGCTTTGGGACTAGCGGCCAAGAGACCCAGTACTTC. This sequence joins TRBV11-2 and TRBJ2-5; the match to TRBD2 covers 11 bases. This CDR3 region has 15 residues. Germline CDR1 SGHAT, CDR2 FQNNGV. Trimming cost V 3 bases and J 1 base; bases outside gene matches: 1.